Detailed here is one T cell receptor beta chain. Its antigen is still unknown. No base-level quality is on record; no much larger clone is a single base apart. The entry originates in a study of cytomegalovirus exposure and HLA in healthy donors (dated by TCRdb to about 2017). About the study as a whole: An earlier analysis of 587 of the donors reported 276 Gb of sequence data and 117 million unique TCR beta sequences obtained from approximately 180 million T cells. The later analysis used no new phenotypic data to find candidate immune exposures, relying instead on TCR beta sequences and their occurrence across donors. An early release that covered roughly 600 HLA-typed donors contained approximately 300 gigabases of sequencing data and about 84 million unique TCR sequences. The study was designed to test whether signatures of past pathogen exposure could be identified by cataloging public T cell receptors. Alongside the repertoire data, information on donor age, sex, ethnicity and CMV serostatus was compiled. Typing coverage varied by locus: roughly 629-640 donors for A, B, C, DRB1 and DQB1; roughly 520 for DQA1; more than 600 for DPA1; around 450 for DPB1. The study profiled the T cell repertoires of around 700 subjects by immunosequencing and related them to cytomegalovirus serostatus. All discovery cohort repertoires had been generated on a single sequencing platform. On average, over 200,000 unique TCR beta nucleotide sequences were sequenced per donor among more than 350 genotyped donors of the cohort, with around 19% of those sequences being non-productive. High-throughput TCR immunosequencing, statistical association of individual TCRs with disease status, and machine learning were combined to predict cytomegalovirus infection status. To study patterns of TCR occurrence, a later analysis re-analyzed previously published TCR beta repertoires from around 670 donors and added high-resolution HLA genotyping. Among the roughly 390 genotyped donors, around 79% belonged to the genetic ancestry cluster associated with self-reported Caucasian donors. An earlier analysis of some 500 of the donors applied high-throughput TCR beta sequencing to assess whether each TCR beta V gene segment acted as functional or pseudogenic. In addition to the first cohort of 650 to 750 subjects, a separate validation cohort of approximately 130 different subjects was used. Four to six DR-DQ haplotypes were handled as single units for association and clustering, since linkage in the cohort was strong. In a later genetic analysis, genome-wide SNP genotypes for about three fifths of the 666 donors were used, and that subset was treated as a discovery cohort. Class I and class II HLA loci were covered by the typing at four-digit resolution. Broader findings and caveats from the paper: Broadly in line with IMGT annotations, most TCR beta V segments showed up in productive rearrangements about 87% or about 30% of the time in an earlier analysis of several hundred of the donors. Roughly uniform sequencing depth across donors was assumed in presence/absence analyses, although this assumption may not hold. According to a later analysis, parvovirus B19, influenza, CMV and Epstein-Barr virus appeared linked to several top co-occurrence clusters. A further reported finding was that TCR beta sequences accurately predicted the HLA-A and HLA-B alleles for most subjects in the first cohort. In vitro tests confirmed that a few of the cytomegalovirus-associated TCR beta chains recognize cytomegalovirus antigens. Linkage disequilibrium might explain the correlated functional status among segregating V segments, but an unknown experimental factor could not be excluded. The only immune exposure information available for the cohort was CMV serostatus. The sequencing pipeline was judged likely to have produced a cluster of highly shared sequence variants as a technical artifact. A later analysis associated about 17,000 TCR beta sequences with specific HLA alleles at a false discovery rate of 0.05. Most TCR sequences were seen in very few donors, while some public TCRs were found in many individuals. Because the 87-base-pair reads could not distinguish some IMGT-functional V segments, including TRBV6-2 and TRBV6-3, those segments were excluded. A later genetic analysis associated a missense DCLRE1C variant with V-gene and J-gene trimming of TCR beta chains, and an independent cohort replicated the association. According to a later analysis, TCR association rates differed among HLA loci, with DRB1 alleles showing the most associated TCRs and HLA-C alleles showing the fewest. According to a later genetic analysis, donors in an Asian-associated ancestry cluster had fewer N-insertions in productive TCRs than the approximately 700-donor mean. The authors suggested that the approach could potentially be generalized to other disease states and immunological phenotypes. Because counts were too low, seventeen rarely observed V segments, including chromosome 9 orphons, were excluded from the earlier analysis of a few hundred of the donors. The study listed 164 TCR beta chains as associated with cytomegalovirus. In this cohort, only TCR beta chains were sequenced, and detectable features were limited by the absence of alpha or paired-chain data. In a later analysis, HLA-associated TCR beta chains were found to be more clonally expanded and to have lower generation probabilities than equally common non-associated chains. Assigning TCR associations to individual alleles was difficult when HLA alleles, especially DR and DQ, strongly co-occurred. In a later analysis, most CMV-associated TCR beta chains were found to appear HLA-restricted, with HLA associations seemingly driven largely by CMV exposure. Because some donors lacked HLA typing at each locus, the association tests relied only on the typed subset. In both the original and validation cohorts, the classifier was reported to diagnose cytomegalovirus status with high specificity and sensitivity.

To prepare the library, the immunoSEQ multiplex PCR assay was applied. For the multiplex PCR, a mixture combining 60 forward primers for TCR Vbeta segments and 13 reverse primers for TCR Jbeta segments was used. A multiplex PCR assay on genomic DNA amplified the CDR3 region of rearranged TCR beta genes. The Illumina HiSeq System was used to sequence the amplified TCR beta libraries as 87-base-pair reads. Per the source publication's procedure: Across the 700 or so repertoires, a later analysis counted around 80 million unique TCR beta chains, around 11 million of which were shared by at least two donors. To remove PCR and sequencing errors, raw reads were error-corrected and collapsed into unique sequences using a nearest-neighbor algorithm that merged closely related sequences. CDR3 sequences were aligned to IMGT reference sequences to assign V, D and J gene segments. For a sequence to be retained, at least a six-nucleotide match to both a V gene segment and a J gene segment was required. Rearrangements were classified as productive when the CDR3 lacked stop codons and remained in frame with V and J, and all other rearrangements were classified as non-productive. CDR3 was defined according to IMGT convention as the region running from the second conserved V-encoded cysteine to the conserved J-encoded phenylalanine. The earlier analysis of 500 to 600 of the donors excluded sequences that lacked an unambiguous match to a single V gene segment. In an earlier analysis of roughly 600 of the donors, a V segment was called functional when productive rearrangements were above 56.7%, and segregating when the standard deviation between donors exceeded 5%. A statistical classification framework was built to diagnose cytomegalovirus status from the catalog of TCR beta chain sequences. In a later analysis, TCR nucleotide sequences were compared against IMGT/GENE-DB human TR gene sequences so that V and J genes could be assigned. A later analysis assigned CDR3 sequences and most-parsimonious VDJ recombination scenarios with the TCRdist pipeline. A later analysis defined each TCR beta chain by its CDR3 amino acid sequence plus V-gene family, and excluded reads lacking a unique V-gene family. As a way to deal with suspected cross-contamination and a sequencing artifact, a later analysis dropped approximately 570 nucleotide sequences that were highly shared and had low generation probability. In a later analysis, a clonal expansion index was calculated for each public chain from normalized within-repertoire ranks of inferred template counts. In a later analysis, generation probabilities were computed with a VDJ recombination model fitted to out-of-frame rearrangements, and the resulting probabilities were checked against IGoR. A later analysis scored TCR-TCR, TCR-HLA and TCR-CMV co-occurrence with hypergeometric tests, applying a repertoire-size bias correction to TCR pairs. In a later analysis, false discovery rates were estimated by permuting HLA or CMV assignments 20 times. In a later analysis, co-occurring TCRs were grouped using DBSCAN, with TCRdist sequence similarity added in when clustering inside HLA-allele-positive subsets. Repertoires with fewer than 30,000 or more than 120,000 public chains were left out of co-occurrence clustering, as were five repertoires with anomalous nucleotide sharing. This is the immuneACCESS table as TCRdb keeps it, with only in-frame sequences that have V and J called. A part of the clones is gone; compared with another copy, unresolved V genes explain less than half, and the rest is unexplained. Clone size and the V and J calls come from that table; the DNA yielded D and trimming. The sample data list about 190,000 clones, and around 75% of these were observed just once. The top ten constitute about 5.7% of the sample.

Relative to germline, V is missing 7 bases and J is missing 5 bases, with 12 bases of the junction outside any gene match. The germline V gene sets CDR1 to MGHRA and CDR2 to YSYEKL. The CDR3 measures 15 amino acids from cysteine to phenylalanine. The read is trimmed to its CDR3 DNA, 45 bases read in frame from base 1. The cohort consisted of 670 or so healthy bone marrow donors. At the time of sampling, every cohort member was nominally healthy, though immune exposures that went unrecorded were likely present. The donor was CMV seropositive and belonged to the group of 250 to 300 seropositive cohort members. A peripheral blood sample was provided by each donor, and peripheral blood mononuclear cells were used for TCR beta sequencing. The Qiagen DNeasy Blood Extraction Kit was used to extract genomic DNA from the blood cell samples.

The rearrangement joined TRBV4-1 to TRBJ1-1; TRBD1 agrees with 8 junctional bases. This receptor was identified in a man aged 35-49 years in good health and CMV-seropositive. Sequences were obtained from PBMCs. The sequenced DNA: TGCGCCAGCACTCCCTGGGACAGGTCGGGAACTGAAGCTTTCTTT. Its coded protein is CASTPWDRSGTEAFF.